The 20 T cell receptor beta chains given below trace back to one sample, sequenced in a study of cytomegalovirus exposure and HLA in healthy donors. A multiplex PCR was run with 60 Vbeta primers and 13 Jbeta primers. Sequencing was performed with immunoSEQ multiplex PCR; in TCRdb, only in-frame clones are kept and a portion is missing. The sample gives some 130,000 clones, about 78% of which show up once; approximately 3.9% is in the top ten. Sequenced input: PBMCs. The receptors originated from a man aged 50-59 years in good health and CMV-seropositive.

V gene TRBV2 combines with J gene TRBJ1-5; TRBD1 matches at 7 bases. CDR1 and CDR2 from the germline V gene are SNHLY and FYNNEI. After removal of 6 bases from V and 0 bases from J, the junction contained 5 bases not matched to a gene. This CDR3 contains 15 residues. CDR3 nucleotides: TGTGCCAGCAGGTCCGGGACAGCTAGCAATCAGCCCCAGCATTTT. Translating it yields CASRSGTASNQPQHF.

The CDR3 DNA sequence: TGTGCCAGCAGCTTTCGGGTCCGAGGGGGCGCAGAAGGCTACACCTTC. Encoded protein: CASSFRVRGGAEGYTF. The chain employs TRBV5-8 and TRBJ1-2; 7 nucleotides align to TRBD1. The V and J ends lost 2 bases and 8 bases, in that order; junction bases with no gene match: 15. The germline gives CDR1 SGHTS, CDR2 YDEGEE. This CDR3 contains 16 residues.

The rearrangement links TRBV10-1 to TRBJ2-3; the match to TRBD2 covers 10 bases. This CDR3 spans 15 amino acids. The germline gives CDR1 WNHNN, CDR2 SYGVQD (reference sequence). Trimming cost V 2 bases and J 3 bases; bases outside gene matches: 2. The CDR3 region has the DNA TGCGCCAGCAGTGAGCTAGCGGGGGTTACAGATACGCAGTATTTT. Protein: CASSELAGVTDTQYF.

The chain uses TRBV7-2 and TRBJ2-3, with D unresolved. The germline CDR1 and CDR2 sequences are SGHTA and FQGNSA. V gave up 4 bases and J gave up 5 bases, with 4 bases separating them. The CDR3 extends over 11 amino acids. This CDR3 is CASSSRDTQYF. In DNA form, the CDR3 reads TGTGCCAGCAGCTCGAGAGATACGCAGTATTTT.

This sequence joins TRBV6-9 and TRBJ2-5, with D perhaps matching TRBD1 (5 bases). TRBJ2-7 explains the end of the DNA better; the J call may be wrong. Germline-derived CDR1 and CDR2 are MNHGY and SVAAGI. The CDR3 is 16 amino acids. CDR3 sequence (DNA): TGTGCCAGCAGTTATTCGATCGCCAGGGTAGGGAACGAGCAGTACTTC. Protein product: CASSYSIARVGNEQYF.

CDR3 nucleotides: TGCGCCAGCAGCTTGGACAGATCTTCCGTCTATGGCTACACCTTC. Its protein product is CASSLDRSSVYGYTF. This chain uses TRBV5-1 with TRBJ1-2, with D unresolved. Deletions cut 0 bases from V and 4 bases from J, with 13 bases between. This CDR3 is 15 amino acids long. Germline-derived CDR1 and CDR2 are SGHRS and YFSETQ.

This sequence joins TRBV29-1 and TRBJ1-2; 8 bases line up with TRBD1. CDR3 length equals 13 residues. Germline CDR1 SQVTM, CDR2 ANQGSEA. Losses at the gene ends were 3 bases for V and 6 bases for J; bases not matched to a gene: 6. The CDR3: CSVDPPGGDGYTF. Written as DNA, the CDR3 is TGCAGCGTTGACCCCCCAGGGGGCGATGGCTACACCTTC.

The genes are TRBV2 and TRBJ2-5, with 9 bases fitting TRBD1. The end of the DNA aligns better with TRBJ2-7, so the J call may be wrong. The CDR3 totals 14 residues. Germline V gene sequence: CDR1 SNHLY, CDR2 FYNNEI. The CDR3 region is CAGNPGTGNYEQYF. The DNA for the CDR3 is TGTGCCGGGAACCCCGGGACAGGGAACTACGAGCAGTACTTC.

This rearrangement joins TRBV7-2 to TRBJ1-2, with D unresolved. CDR1 is SGHTA and CDR2 is FQGNSA in the germline V gene. Between the trimmed V and J ends, which lost 1 base and 0 bases, there was a span of 9 bases. The CDR3 consists of 15 residues. The CDR3 DNA is TGTGCCAGCAGCTTAGAGGTGACTTCTAACTATGGCTACACCTTC. This translates into CASSLEVTSNYGYTF.

A few counts support this clone. The junction does not match germline at one end; this may be a read error. The CDR3 DNA reads TGCGCCAGCAGCTTGGGTCAGGGCTCCCACGAGCAGTACTTC. It is translated as CASSLGQGSHEQYF. V usage is TRBV5-1 and J usage is TRBJ2-7, with D perhaps matching TRBD1 (5 bases). The CDR3 totals 14 residues. Germline assignment: CDR1 SGHRS and CDR2 YFSETQ. Based on the CDR3 plus reference TRBV5-1 and TRBJ2-7, the full variable domain is KAGVTQTPRYLIKTRGQQVTLSCSPISGHRSVSWYQQTPGQGLQFLFEYFSETQRNKGNFPGRFSGRQFSNSRSEMNVSTLELGDSALYLCASSLGQGSHEQYFGPGTRLTVT.

V usage is TRBV5-4 and J usage is TRBJ2-5, with a tentative D call TRBD1 (5 bases). Trimming removed 0 bases at V and 3 bases at J, with 15 bases between. CDR3 size: 16 residues. Per the germline V gene, CDR1 is SGHNT and CDR2 is YYREEE (reference sequence). The CDR3 here is CASSLAGQRTKETQYF. The DNA for the CDR3 is TGTGCCAGCAGCTTGGCAGGGCAGAGAACGAAAGAGACCCAGTACTTC.

This chain connects TRBV28 to TRBJ1-1; unclear D gene. There are 13 residues in the CDR3. The V gene lost 2 bases and the J gene lost 6 bases, with 10 bases spanning the gap. CDR1 MDHEN and CDR2 SYDVKM come from the germline V gene. Here the CDR3 DNA reads TGTGCCAGCAGTTTACCGACACCCCCTGAAGCTTTCTTT. This sequence encodes CASSLPTPPEAFF.

This clone was seen just once. The V and J genes are TRBV14 and TRBJ1-1; no clear D gene. Trimming left V 3 bases short and J 1 base short, with 6 bases between. CDR1 SGHDN and CDR2 FVKESK come from the germline V gene. The CDR3 spans 13 residues. The CDR3 loop reads CASSQQQNTEAFF. The DNA for the CDR3 is TGTGCCAGCAGCCAGCAACAGAACACTGAAGCTTTCTTT.

The chain employs TRBV5-1 and TRBJ1-1; a possible D gene is TRBD1 (6 bases). Germline V CDR1 and CDR2: SGHRS, YFSETQ. This CDR3 has 17 amino acids. V lost 4 bases to trimming and J lost 0 bases, with 19 bases between them. The CDR3 DNA is TGCGCCAGCAGCGGGGGAATGAGGACAGCCATGAACACTGAAGCTTTCTTT. It translates to CASSGGMRTAMNTEAFF.

The genes are TRBV5-1 and TRBJ2-5; 7 bases fit TRBD2. From germline, CDR1 is SGHRS and CDR2 YFSETQ. Germline trimming cut 5 bases from V and 1 base from J; bases unmatched to any gene: 8. The CDR3 runs 15 residues. CDR3 in DNA: TGCGCCAGCAGTCGGAACCCTAGCGGCCAAGAGACCCAGTACTTC. Its protein is CASSRNPSGQETQYF. The whole variable domain, remainder taken from reference TRBV5-1 and TRBJ2-5, is KAGVTQTPRYLIKTRGQQVTLSCSPISGHRSVSWYQQTPGQGLQFLFEYFSETQRNKGNFPGRFSGRQFSNSRSEMNVSTLELGDSALYLCASSRNPSGQETQYFGPGTRLLVL.

A single count supports this clone. The chain carries TRBV5-1 and TRBJ2-6; 7 nucleotides align to TRBD1. The germline V gene has CDR1 SGHRS and CDR2 YFSETQ. Trimming cost V 0 bases and J 1 base; bases outside gene matches: 4. CDR3 length: 17 residues. The CDR3 nucleotides are TGCGCCAGCAGCTTGGGAGGGGGCAATTCTGGGGCCAACGTCCTGACTTTC. This translates into CASSLGGGNSGANVLTF.

V is TRBV5-1 and J is TRBJ1-1; 7 bases align to TRBD1. Germline V gene lookup returns CDR1 SGHRS and CDR2 YFSETQ. The CDR3 has 15 amino acids. After removal of 4 bases from V and 5 bases from J, the junction contained 11 bases not matched to a gene. The CDR3 bases are TGCGCCAGCAGCGGCCCCACAGGGGCCGGTACTGAAGCTTTCTTT. Translating gives CASSGPTGAGTEAFF.

The J gene is TRBJ2-1, the V gene TRBV5-6; no definite D call. The V gene lost 6 bases and the J gene lost 0 bases, with 19 bases spanning the gap. In germline, CDR1 is SGHDT, CDR2 YYEEEE. CDR3 length: 17 residues. CDR3 region: CASTKNSRFISYNEQFF. The CDR3 nucleotides are TGTGCCAGCACCAAGAATTCCCGGTTTATCTCCTACAATGAGCAGTTCTTC.

This chain joins TRBV11-2 and TRBJ2-2; D perhaps matches TRBD2 (5 bases). Germline CDR1 SGHAT, CDR2 FQNNGV. The V end lost 5 bases, the J end lost 1 base, and 8 bases lay between the germline ends. There are 14 residues in the CDR3. The CDR3 DNA reads TGTGCCAGCAGCCGTGGAGGGAACACCGGGGAGCTGTTTTTT. Its translation: CASSRGGNTGELFF.

This clone turned up a few times. The chain combines TRBV4-1 with TRBJ2-7; 8 nucleotides align to TRBD1. The germline CDR1 and CDR2 sequences are MGHRA and YSYEKL. The CDR3 is 16 amino acids. Trimming cost V 0 bases and J 3 bases; bases outside gene matches: 7. This CDR3 is CASSQEDRGSFYEQYF. The CDR3 DNA follows: TGCGCCAGCAGCCAAGAAGACAGGGGCAGTTTCTACGAGCAGTACTTC.